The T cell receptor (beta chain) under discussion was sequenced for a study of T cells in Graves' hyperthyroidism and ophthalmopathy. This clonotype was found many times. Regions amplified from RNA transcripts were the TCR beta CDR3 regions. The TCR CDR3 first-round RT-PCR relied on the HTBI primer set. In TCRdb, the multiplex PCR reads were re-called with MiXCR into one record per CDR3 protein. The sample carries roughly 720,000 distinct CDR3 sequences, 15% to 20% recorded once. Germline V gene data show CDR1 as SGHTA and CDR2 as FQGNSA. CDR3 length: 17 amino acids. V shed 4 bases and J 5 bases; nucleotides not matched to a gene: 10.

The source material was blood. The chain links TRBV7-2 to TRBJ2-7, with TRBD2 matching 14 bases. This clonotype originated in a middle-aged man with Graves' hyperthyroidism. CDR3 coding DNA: TGTGCCAGCAGCTCCCGCCCCGGGACTAGCGGGAGCCACGAGCAGTACTTC. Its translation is CASSSRPGTSGSHEQYF. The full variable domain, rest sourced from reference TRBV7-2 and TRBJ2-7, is GAGVSQSPSNKVTEKGKDVELRCDPISGHTALYWYRQSLGQGLEFLIYFQGNSAPDKSGLPSDRFSAERTGGSVSTLTIQRTQQEDSAVYLCASSSRPGTSGSHEQYFGPGTRLTVT.